What follows is one TCR beta chain and its context. Negatively enriched CD4+ T cells were divided by CD45RA into naive and memory. CDR1 and CDR2 (germline): MDHEN, SYDVKM. This CDR3 contains 18 residues. Germline trimming cut 5 bases from V and 5 bases from J; bases unmatched to any gene: 15. This sample was taken from a study of shared clonotypes between healthy human individuals. This table comes from immunoSEQ multiplex PCR, and its TCRdb copy is limited to in-frame clones, with some not included. The sample shows millions of clones, approximately 90% of them seen only once. The sequence was collected from a man between 18 and 29 years old in good health. The chain employs TRBV28 and TRBJ2-3; TRBD2 agrees at 11 bases. Sequencing was carried out using naive CD4+ T cells sorted from blood. Indicated subset: CD45RA+ positively selected. This CDR3 is CASSIPRGVAGGVDTQYF. The CDR3 region has the DNA TGTGCCAGCAGTATCCCCCGGGGGGTAGCGGGGGGGGTAGATACGCAGTATTTT.